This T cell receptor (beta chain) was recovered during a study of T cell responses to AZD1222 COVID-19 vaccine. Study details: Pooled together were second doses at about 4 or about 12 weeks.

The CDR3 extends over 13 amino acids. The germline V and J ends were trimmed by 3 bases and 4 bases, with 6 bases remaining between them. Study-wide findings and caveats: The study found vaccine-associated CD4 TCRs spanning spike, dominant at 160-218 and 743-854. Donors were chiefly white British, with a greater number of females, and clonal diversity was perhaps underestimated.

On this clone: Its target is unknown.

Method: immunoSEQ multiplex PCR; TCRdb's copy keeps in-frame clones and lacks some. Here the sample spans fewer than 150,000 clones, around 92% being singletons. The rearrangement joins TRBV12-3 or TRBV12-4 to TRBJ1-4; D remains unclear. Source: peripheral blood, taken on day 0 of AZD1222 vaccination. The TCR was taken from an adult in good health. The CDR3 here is CASSFSLNEKLFF. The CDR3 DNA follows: TGTGCCAGCAGTTTCAGTCTTAATGAAAAACTGTTTTTT.